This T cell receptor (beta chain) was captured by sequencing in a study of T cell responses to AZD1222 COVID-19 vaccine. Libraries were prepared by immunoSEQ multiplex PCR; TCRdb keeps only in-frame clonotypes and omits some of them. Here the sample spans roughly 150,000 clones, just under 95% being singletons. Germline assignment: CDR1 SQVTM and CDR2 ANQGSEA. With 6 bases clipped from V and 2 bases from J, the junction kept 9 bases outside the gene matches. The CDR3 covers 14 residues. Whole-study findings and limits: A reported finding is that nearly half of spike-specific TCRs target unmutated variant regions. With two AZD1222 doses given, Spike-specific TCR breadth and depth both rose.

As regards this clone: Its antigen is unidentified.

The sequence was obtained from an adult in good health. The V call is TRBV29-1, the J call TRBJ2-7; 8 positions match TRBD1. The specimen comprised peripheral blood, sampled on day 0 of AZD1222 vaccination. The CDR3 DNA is TGCAGCGTGACGGTGGGGACAGGAACCTACGAGCAGTACTTC. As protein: CSVTVGTGTYEQYF.